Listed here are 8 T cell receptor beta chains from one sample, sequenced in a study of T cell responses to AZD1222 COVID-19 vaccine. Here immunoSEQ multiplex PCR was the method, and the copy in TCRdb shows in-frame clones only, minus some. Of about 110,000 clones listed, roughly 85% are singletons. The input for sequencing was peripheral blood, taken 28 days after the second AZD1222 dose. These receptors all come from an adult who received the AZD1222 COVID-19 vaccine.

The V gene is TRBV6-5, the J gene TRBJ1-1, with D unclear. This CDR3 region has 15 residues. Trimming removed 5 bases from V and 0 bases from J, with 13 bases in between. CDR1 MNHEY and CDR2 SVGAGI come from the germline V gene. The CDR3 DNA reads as TGTGCCAGCAGTAGCCTTACTCTTCTGAACACTGAAGCTTTCTTT. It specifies CASSSLTLLNTEAFF.

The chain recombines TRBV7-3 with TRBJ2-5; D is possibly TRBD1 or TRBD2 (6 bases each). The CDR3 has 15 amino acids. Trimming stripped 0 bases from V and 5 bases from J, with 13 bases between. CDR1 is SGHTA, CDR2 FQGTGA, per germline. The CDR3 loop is CASSLTSGAGETQYF. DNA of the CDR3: TGTGCCAGCAGCTTAACTTCGGGGGCAGGGGAGACCCAGTACTTC.

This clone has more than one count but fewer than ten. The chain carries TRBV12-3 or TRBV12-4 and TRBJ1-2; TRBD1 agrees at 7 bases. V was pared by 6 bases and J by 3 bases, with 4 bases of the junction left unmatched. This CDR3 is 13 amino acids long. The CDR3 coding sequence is TGTGCCAGCAGAGATACAGGGGACTATGGCTACACCTTC. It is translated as CASRDTGDYGYTF.

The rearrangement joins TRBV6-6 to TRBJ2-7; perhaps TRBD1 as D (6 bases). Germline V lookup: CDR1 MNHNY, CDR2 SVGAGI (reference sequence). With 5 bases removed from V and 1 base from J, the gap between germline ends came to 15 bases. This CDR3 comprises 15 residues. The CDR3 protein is CASSRSGDPSYEQYF. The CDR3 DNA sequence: TGTGCCAGCAGTCGATCAGGGGACCCTTCCTACGAGCAGTACTTC.

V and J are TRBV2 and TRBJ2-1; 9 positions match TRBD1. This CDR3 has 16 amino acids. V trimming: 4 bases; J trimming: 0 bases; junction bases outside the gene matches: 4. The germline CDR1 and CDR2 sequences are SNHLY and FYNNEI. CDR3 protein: CASSGPGQGSYNEQFF. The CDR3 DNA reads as TGTGCCAGCAGTGGACCGGGACAGGGCTCCTACAATGAGCAGTTCTTC.

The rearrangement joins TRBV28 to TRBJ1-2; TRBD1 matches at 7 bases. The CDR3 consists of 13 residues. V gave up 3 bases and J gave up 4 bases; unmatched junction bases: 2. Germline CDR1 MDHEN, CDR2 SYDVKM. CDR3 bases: TGTGCCAGCAGTTTGACAGGGACCTATGGCTACACCTTC. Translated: CASSLTGTYGYTF.

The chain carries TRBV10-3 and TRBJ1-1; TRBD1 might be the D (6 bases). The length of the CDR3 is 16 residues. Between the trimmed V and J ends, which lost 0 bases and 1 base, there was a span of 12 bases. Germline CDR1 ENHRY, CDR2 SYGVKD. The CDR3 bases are TGTGCCATCAGTGAGTCTTCCAACAGGGCGAACACTGAAGCTTTCTTT. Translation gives CAISESSNRANTEAFF.

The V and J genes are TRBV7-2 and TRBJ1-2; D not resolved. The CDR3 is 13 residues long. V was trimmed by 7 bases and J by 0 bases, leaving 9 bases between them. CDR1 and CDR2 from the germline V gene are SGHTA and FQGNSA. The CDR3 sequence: CASIKLANYGYTF. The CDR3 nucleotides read TGTGCCAGCATCAAGTTGGCTAACTATGGCTACACCTTC. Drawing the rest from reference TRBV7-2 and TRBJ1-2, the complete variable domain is GAGVSQSPSNKVTEKGKDVELRCDPISGHTALYWYRQSLGQGLEFLIYFQGNSAPDKSGLPSDRFSAERTGGSVSTLTIQRTQQEDSAVYLCASIKLANYGYTFGSGTRLTVV.